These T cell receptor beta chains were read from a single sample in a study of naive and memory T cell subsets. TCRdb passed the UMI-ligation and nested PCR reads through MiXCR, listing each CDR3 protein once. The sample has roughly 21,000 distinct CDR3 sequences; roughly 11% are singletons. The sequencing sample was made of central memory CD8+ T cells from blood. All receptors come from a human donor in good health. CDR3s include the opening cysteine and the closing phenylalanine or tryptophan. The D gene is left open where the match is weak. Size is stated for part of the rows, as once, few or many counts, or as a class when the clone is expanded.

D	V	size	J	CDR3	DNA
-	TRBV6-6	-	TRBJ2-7	CASKGSLSYEQYF	TGTGCCAGCAAGGGTTCCCTCTCCTACGAGCAGTACTTC
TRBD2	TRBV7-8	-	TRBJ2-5	CASSLLPSGQETQYF	TGTGCCAGCAGCTTATTGCCTAGCGGACAAGAGACCCAGTACTTC
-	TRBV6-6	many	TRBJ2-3	CASSYQAVTDTQYF	TGTGCCAGCAGTTACCAAGCGGTCACAGATACGCAGTATTTT
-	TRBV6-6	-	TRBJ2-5	CASSPWAGQQETQYF	TGTGCCAGCAGCCCCTGGGCCGGACAGCAAGAGACCCAGTACTTC
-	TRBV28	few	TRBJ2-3	CASSPRRRRDTDTQYF	TGTGCCAGCAGTCCCCGTCGGAGGAGAGACACAGATACGCAGTATTTT
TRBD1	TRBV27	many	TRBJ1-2	CASSIGQGFRYGYTF	TGTGCCAGCAGTATCGGACAGGGGTTTCGGTATGGCTACACCTTC
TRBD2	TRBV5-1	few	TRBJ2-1	CASSLEGAGAYNEQFF	TGCGCCAGCAGCTTGGAAGGAGCGGGGGCCTACAATGAGCAGTTCTTC
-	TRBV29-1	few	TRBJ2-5	CSVVGPLGETQYF	TGCAGCGTTGTAGGCCCCCTCGGTGAGACCCAGTACTTC
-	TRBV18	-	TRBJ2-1	CASSGGYNEQFF	TGTGCCAGCTCAGGAGGGTACAATGAGCAGTTCTTC
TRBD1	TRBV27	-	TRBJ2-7	CASSPTGDYEQYF	TGTGCCAGCAGTCCTACAGGGGACTACGAGCAGTACTTC
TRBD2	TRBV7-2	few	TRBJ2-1	CASSLRLPSGLAGGPINEQFF	TGTGCCAGCAGCTTACGCCTACCCTCCGGACTAGCGGGAGGGCCGATTAATGAGCAGTTCTTC
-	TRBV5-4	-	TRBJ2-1	CASSFGEYNEQFF	TGTGCCAGCAGCTTTGGCGAGTACAATGAGCAGTTCTTC
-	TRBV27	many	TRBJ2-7	CASSIDGDLYEQYF	TGTGCCAGCAGCATAGATGGGGACCTTTACGAGCAGTACTTC
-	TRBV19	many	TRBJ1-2	CASSIPQREVYGYTF	TGTGCCAGTAGTATTCCTCAGCGCGAAGTCTATGGCTACACCTTC
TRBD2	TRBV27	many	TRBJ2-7	CASRTSGSLEQYF	TGTGCCAGCAGAACTAGCGGCTCCCTGGAGCAGTACTTC
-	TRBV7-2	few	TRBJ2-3	CASSFTPAGTDTQYF	TGTGCCAGCAGCTTCACCCCAGCGGGCACAGATACGCAGTATTTT
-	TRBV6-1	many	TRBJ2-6	CASSERVSGANVLTF	TGTGCCAGCAGTGAACGCGTCTCTGGGGCCAACGTCCTGACTTTC
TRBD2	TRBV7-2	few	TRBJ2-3	CASSATSGRLDTQYF	TGTGCCAGCAGCGCGACTAGCGGGAGGTTAGATACGCAGTATTTT
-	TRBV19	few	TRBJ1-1	CASSRIGNTEAFF	TGTGCCAGTAGCAGGATAGGGAACACTGAAGCTTTCTTT
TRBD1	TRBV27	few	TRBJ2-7	CASRDRLYEQYF	TGTGCCAGCAGGGACAGGCTCTACGAGCAGTACTTC
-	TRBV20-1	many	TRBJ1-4	CSAQFWEGTEKLFF	TGCAGTGCCCAATTTTGGGAGGGTACTGAAAAACTGTTTTTT
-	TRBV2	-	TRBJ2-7	CASSEAFGEERSYEQYF	TGTGCCAGCAGTGAAGCGTTCGGGGAAGAACGCTCCTACGAGCAGTACTTC
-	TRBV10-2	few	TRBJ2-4	CASSEQRAKNIQYF	TGCGCCAGCAGTGAGCAGAGAGCCAAAAACATTCAGTACTTC
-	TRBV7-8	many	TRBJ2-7	CASSPLQGPSYEQYF	TGTGCCAGCAGCCCTTTACAGGGACCCTCCTACGAGCAGTACTTC
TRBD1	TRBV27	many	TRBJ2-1	CASSLSGQGYNEQFF	TGTGCCAGCAGTTTATCCGGACAGGGTTACAATGAGCAGTTCTTC
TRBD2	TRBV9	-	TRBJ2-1	CASSVQSGRPAEEQFF	TGTGCCAGCAGCGTCCAAAGCGGGAGGCCCGCCGAGGAGCAGTTCTTC
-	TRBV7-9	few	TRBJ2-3	CATEGPMADTQYF	TGTGCCACCGAGGGTCCGATGGCAGATACGCAGTATTTT
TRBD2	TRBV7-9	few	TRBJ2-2	CASSSASGRMGTTGELFF	TGTGCCAGCAGCTCGGCTAGCGGGAGAATGGGTACCACCGGGGAGCTGTTTTTT
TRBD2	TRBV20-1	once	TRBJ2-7	CSARAPGLAGITNAYEQYF	TGCAGTGCTAGGGCTCCGGGACTAGCGGGAATCACAAACGCCTACGAGCAGTACTTC
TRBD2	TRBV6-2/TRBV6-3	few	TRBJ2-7	CASSYETSGASSYEQYF	TGTGCCAGCAGTTACGAGACTAGCGGGGCTAGCTCCTACGAGCAGTACTTC
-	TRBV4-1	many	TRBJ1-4	CASSQDLGTTRKLFF	TGCGCCAGCAGCCAAGATCTTGGGACAACTAGAAAACTGTTTTTT